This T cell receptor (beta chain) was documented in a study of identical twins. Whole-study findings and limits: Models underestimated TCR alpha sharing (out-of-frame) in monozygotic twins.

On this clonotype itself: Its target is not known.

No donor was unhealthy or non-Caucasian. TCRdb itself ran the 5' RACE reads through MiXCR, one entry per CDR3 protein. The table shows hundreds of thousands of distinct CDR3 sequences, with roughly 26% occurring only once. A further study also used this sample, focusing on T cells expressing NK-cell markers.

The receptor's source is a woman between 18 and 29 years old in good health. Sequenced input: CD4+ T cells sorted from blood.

CDR3 sequence (DNA): TGTGCCAGCAGCTTAGATAGTTCGGGGTCTCAGTTCTTC. It yields the protein CASSLDSSGSQFF. The chain joins TRBV7-2 to TRBJ2-1; D possibly corresponds to TRBD2 (5 bases). V dropped 1 base and J dropped 13 bases, with 14 bases sitting between them. Per the germline V gene, CDR1 is SGHTA and CDR2 is FQGNSA. The CDR3 loop spans 13 amino acids.